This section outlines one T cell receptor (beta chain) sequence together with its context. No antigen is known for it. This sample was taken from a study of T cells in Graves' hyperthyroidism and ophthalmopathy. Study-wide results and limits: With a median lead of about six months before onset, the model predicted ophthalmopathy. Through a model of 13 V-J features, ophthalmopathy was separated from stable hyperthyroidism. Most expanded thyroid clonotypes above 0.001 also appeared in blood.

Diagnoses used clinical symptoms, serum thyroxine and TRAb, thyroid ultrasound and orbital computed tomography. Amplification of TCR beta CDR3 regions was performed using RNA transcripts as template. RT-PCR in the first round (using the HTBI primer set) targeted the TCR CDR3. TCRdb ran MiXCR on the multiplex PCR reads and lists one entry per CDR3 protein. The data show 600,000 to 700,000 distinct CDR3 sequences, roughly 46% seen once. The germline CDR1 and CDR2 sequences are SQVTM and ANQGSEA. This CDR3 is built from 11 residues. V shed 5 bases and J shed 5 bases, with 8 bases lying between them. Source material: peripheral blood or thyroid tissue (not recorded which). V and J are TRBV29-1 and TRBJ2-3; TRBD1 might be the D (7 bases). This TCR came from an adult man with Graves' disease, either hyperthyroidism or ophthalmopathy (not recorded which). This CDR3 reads CSVQGGDTQYF. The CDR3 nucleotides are TGCAGCGTTCAGGGGGGAGATACGCAGTATTTT.